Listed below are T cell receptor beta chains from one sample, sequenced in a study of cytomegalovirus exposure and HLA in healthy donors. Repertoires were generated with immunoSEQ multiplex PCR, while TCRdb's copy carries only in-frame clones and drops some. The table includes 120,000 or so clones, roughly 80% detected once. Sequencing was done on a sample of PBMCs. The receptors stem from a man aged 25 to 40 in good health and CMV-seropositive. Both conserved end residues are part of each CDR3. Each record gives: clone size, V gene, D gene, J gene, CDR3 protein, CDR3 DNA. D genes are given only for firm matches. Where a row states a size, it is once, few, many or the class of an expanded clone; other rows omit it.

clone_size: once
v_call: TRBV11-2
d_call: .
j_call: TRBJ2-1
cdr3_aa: CASSLDLLAGNEQFF
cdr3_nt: TGTGCCAGCAGCTTAGATCTGCTAGCAGGAAATGAGCAGTTCTTC

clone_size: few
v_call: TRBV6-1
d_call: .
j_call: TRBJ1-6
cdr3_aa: CASSALVLGDSPLHF
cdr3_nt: TGTGCCAGCAGTGCATTAGTGTTAGGGGATTCACCCCTCCACTTT

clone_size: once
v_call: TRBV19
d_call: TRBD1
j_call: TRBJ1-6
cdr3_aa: CASTPGQGYNSPLHF
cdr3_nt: TGTGCCAGTACCCCGGGACAGGGGTATAATTCACCCCTCCACTTT

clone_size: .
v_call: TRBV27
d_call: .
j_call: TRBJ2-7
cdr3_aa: CASSLSNSYEQYF
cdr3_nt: TGTGCCAGCAGTTTATCGAACAGCTACGAGCAGTACTTC

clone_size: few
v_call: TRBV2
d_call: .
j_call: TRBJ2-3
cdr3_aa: CASRTRKTDPSDTDTQYF
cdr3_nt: TGTGCCAGCAGAACGCGGAAGACAGACCCTAGTGACACAGATACGCAGTATTTT

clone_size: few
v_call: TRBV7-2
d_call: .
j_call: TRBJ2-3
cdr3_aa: CASRQTDTQYF
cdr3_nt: TGTGCCAGCAGGCAGACAGATACGCAGTATTTT

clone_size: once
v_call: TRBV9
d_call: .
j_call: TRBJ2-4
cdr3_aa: CASSSHIGENIQYF
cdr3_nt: TGTGCCAGCAGCTCTCACATAGGAGAAAACATTCAGTACTTC

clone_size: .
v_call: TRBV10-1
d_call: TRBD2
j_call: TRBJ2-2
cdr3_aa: CASSARTSENTGELFF
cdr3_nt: TGCGCCAGCAGCGCCCGCACTAGCGAGAACACCGGGGAGCTGTTTTTT

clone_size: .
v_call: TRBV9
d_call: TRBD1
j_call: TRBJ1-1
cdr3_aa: CASSADRGTEAFF
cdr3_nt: TGTGCCAGCAGCGCCGACAGGGGCACTGAAGCTTTCTTT

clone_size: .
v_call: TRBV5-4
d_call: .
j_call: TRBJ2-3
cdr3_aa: CASSLGSPGSGGDTQYF
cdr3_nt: TGTGCCAGCAGCTTAGGATCTCCGGGATCCGGAGGAGATACGCAGTATTTT

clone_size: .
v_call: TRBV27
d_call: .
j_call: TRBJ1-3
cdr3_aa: CASSLSAGLSGNTIYF
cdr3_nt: TGTGCCAGCAGTTTATCAGCGGGCCTCTCTGGAAACACCATATATTTT

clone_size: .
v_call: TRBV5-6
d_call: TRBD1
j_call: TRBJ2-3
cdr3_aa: CASSLPDRGLDTQYF
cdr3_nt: TGTGCCAGCAGCTTGCCGGACAGGGGGTTAGATACGCAGTATTTT

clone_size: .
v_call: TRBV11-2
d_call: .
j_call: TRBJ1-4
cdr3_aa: CASSLDTVTNEKLFF
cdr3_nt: TGTGCCAGCAGCTTAGATACGGTGACTAATGAAAAACTGTTTTTT

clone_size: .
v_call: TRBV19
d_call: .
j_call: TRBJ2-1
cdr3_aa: CASSIAGWQSSYNEQFF
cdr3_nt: TGTGCCAGTAGTATAGCGGGGTGGCAGAGCTCCTACAATGAGCAGTTCTTC

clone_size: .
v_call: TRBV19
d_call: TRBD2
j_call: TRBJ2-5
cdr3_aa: CASSLLAGVGETQYF
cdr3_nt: TGTGCCAGTAGTTTACTAGCGGGGGTGGGAGAGACCCAGTACTTC

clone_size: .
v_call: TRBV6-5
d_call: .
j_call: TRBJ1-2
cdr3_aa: CASSTQVGYGYTF
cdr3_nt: TGTGCCAGCAGTACCCAAGTCGGCTATGGCTACACCTTC

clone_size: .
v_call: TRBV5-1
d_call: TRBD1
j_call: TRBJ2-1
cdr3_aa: CASSRRREGQGASYNEQFF
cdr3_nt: TGCGCCAGCAGCCGGCGGCGTGAAGGACAGGGGGCCTCCTACAATGAGCAGTTCTTC

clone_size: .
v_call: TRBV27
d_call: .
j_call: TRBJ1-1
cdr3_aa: CASRYGSRNTEAFF
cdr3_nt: TGTGCCAGCAGATACGGGAGTAGGAACACTGAAGCTTTCTTT

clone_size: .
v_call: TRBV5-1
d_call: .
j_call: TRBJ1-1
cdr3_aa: CASSLGRVGNTEAFF
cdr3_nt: TGCGCCAGCAGCTTGGGCCGGGTTGGGAACACTGAAGCTTTCTTT

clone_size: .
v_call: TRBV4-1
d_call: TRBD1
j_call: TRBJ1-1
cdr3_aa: CASSQQGAFRNTEAFF
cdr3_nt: TGCGCCAGCAGCCAGCAGGGGGCTTTTCGGAACACTGAAGCTTTCTTT

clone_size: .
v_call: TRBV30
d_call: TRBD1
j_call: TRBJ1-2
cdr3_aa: CAWTLSGTGDGYTF
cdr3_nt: TGTGCCTGGACATTAAGCGGGACAGGGGATGGCTACACCTTC

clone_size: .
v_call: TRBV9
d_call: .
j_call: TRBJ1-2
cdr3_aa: CASSVGAGYGYTF
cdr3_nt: TGTGCCAGCAGCGTAGGGGCAGGCTATGGCTACACCTTC

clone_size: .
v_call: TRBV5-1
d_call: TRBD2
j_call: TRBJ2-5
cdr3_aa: CASSLEGLAGGGETQYF
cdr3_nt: TGCGCCAGCAGCTTGGAGGGACTAGCGGGGGGAGGAGAGACCCAGTACTTC

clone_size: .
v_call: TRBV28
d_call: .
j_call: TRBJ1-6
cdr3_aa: CASSLSHPGPNSPLHF
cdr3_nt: TGTGCCAGCAGTTTATCACATCCAGGCCCGAATTCACCCCTCCACTTT

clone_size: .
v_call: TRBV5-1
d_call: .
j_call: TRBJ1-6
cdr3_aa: CASSSTAGDPPLHF
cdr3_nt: TGCGCCAGCAGCTCGACCGCGGGGGATCCACCCCTCCACTTT

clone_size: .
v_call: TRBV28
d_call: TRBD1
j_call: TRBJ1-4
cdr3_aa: CASSPTTGGFEKLFF
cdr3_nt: TGTGCCAGCAGTCCCACGACAGGGGGCTTTGAAAAACTGTTTTTT

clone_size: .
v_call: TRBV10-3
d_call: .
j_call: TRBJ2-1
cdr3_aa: CAISESEGGVSQFF
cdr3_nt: TGTGCCATCAGTGAGTCAGAGGGTGGGGTGTCCCAGTTCTTC

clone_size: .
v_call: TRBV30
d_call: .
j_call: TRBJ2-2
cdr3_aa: CAWSHADRNTGELFF
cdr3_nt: TGTGCCTGGAGTCACGCGGACAGGAACACCGGGGAGCTGTTTTTT

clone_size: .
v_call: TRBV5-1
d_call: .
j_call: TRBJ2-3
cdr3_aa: CASSLGADTQYF
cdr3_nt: TGCGCCAGCAGCTTGGGCGCAGATACGCAGTATTTT

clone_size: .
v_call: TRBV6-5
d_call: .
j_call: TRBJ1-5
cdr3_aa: CASSAAQGQPQHF
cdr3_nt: TGTGCCAGCAGTGCGGCTCAGGGTCAGCCCCAGCATTTT

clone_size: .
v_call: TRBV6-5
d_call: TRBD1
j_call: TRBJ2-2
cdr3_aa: CASSYRDRGTGELFF
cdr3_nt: TGTGCCAGCAGTTACCGGGACAGGGGCACCGGGGAGCTGTTTTTT

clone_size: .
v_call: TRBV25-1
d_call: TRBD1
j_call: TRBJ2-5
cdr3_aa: CASQRGGRAETQYF
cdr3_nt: TGTGCCAGCCAAAGAGGGGGCAGGGCAGAGACCCAGTACTTC

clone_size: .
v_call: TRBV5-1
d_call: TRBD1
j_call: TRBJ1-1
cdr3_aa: CASSQNIQGARTEAFF
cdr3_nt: TGCGCCAGCAGCCAGAACATACAGGGGGCGCGCACTGAAGCTTTCTTT

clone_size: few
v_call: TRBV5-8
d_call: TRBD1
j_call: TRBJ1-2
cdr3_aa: CASSLGEIPGQGSYGYTF
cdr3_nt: TGTGCCAGCAGCTTGGGTGAGATCCCGGGACAGGGGAGCTATGGCTACACCTTC

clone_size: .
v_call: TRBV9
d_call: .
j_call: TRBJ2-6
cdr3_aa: CASSVDEGAGANVLTF
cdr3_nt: TGTGCCAGCAGCGTAGACGAGGGGGCTGGGGCCAACGTCCTGACTTTC

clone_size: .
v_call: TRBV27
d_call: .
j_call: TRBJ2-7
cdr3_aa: CASSLRQDFYEQYF
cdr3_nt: TGTGCCAGCAGTCTCAGACAGGACTTCTACGAGCAGTACTTC

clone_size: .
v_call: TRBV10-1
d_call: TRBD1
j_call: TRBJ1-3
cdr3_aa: CASSESTGAGNTIYF
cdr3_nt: TGCGCCAGCAGTGAGTCGACAGGGGCTGGAAACACCATATATTTT

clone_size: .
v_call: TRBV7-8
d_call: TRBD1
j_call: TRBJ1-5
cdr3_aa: CASSLGDRGNQPQHF
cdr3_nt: TGTGCCAGCAGCTTAGGGGACAGGGGCAATCAGCCCCAGCATTTT

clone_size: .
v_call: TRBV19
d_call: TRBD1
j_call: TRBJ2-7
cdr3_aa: CASSTKGQAAYEQYF
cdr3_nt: TGTGCCAGTAGTACGAAGGGACAGGCGGCCTACGAGCAGTACTTC

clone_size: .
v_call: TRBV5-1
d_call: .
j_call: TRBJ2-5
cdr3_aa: CASSLEGDGTQYF
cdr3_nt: TGCGCCAGCAGCTTGGAAGGGGATGGGACCCAGTACTTC

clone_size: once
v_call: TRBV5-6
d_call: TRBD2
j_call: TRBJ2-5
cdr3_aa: CASTPVGGSYQETQYF
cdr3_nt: TGTGCCAGCACCCCGGTAGGCGGGAGCTACCAAGAGACCCAGTACTTC

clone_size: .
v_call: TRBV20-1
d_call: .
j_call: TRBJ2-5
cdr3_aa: CSAEHQETQYF
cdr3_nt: TGCAGTGCGGAGCACCAAGAGACCCAGTACTTC

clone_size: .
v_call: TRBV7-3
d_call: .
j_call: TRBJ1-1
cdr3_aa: CASSSSGNTEAFF
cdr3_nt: TGTGCCAGCAGCTCCTCAGGGAACACTGAAGCTTTCTTT

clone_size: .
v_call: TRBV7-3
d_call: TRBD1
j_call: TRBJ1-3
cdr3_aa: CASSLGQGANTIYF
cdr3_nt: TGTGCCAGCAGCTTGGGACAGGGGGCGAACACCATATATTTT

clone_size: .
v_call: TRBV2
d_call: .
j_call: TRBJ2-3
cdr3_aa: CASTATGTQYF
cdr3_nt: TGTGCCAGCACCGCCACTGGTACGCAGTATTTT

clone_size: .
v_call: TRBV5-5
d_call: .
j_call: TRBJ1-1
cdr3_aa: CASSSSQAEAFF
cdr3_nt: TGTGCCAGCAGCTCGTCCCAGGCTGAAGCTTTCTTT

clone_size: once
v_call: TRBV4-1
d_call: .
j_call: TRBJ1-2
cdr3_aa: CASRQIPGYYGYTF
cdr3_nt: TGCGCCAGCAGACAAATACCGGGTTATTATGGCTACACCTTC

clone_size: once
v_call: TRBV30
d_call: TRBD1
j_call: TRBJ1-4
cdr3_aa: CAWDRGTSTNEKLFF
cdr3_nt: TGTGCCTGGGACAGGGGAACCTCAACTAATGAAAAACTGTTTTTT

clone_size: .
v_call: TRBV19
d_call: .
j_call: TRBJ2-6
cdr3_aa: CATSYGGDSGANVLTF
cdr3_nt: TGTGCCACCAGTTATGGAGGGGACTCTGGGGCCAACGTCCTGACTTTC

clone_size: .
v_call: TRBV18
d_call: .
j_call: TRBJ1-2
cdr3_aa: CASSLDREAYGYTF
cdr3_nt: TGTGCCAGCTCACTTGACCGGGAGGCCTATGGCTACACCTTC

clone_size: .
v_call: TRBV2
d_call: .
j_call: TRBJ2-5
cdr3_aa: CASSVTVFQETQYF
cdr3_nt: TGTGCCAGCAGTGTGACAGTTTTCCAAGAGACCCAGTACTTC

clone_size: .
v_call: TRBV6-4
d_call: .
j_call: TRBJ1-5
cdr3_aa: CASSDSWGSGQPQHF
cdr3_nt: TGTGCCAGCAGTGACTCCTGGGGCTCTGGTCAGCCCCAGCATTTT

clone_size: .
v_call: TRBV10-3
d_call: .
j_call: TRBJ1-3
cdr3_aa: CAILAREGNTIYF
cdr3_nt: TGTGCCATCTTGGCCAGGGAAGGAAACACCATATATTTT